The clone carrying this T cell receptor beta chain turned up a few times. In the original workflow: Reference gene primer amplification gave nucleated cell count estimates. The assay was immunoSEQ multiplex PCR, and TCRdb's table has in-frame clones only and misses some. D and trimming come from the DNA, and the V and J calls and clone size come from that table. The sample lists about 310,000 clones, approximately 86% seen once, with roughly 2% in the top ten. V dropped 4 bases and J dropped 5 bases, with 12 bases sitting between them. In germline, CDR1 is SQVTM, CDR2 ANQGSEA. The CDR3 runs to 13 residues. This sample stems from a study of blood T cell repertoires in COVID-19. In the study overall: The study drew acute and convalescent COVID-19 samples from the United States, Italy and Spain. Sources were T cells, B-cell-depleted T cells, or PBMCs; the material itself was cDNA or gDNA.

The sequence was collected from a man aged 18 to 35 with active or convalescent COVID-19. V is TRBV29-1 and J is TRBJ1-5, with D uncertain. The sequencing input was peripheral blood. CDR3 DNA sequence: TGCAGCGTTGGTGTAGAATTAGATCAGCCCCAGCATTTT. As protein: CSVGVELDQPQHF. The whole variable domain, filled in from reference TRBV29-1 and TRBJ1-5, reads SAVISQKPSRDICQRGTSLTIQCQVDSQVTMMFWYRQQPGQSLTLIATANQGSEATYESGFVIDKFPISRPNLTFSTLTVSNMSPEDSSIYLCSVGVELDQPQHFGDGTRLSIL.